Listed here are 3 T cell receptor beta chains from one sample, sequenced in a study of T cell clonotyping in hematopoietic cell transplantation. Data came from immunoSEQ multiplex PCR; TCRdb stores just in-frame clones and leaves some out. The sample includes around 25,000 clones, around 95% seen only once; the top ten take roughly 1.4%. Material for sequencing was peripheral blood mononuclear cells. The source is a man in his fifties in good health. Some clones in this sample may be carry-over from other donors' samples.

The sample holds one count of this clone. CDR3: CAWSGQGAGEQFF. In nucleotides, the CDR3 is TGTGCCTGGAGTGGCCAGGGGGCCGGTGAGCAGTTCTTC. This sequence joins TRBV30 and TRBJ2-1, with 8 bases lining up with TRBD1. J was trimmed by 9 bases and V by 1 base; bases with no gene match: 5. Germline CDR1 GTSNPN, CDR2 SVGIG (reference sequence). The CDR3 loop spans 13 amino acids.

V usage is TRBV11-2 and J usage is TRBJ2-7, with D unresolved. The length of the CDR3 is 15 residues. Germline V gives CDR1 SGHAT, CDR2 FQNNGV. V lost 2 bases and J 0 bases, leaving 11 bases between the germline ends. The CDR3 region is CASSLRQSPSYEQYF. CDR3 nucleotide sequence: TGTGCCAGCAGCTTAAGGCAGTCTCCCTCCTACGAGCAGTACTTC.

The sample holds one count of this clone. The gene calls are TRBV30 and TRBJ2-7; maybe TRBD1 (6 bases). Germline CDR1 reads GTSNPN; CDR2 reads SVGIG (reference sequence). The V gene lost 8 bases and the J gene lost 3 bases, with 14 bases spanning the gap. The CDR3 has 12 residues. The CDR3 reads CAHTQGGYEQYF. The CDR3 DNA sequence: TGTGCCCACACCCAAGGGGGCTACGAGCAGTACTTC.